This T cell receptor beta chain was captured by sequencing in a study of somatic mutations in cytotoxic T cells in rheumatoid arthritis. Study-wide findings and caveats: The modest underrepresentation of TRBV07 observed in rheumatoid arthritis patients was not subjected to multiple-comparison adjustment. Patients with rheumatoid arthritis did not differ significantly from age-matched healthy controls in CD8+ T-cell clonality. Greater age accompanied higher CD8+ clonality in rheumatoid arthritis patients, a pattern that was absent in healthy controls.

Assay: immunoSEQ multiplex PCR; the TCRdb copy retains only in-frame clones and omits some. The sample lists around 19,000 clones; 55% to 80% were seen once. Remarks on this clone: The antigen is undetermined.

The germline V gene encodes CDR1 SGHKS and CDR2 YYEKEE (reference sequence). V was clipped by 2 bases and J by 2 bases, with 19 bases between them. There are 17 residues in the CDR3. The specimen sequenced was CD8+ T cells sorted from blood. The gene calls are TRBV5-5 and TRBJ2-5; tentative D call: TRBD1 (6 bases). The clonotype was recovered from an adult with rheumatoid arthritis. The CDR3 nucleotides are TGTGCCAGCAGCTTCCCAACAGGGATATCGAATCAAGAGACCCAGTACTTC. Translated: CASSFPTGISNQETQYF.